The 2 T cell receptor beta chains below were found in one sample sequenced in a study of regulatory T cells in long-lasting Graves disease (dated by TCRdb to 2020 to 2023). The time point label of this sample denotes: newly diagnosed GD, antithyroid drugs for less than 3 months. For both TCR sequencing and RNA sequencing, RNA was extracted from PBMCs in TRIzol. Libraries were built with multiplex PCR. Instrument on record: Illumina HiSeq 4000. CDR3 regions were amplified by Arm-PCR with iRepertoire HTBI primers to construct TCR beta libraries. TCRdb reworked the public reads: Q25 trimming with fastp, MiXCR clone assembly, productive beta chains retained. When rows share a CDR3 protein, they turn into one entry using the most common DNA and genes. Present in this sample are around 500,000 distinct CDR3 sequences, around an eighth of which were seen just once. The ten largest clones take up approximately 9.3% of the sample.

These same records also appear under a second study, on T cells in Graves' hyperthyroidism and ophthalmopathy.

Specimen: peripheral blood mononuclear cells (PBMCs), collected at new diagnosis, from a patient treated with antithyroid drugs. These receptor sequences come from a man younger than 40 with Graves disease. Donor details come from another sample of the same person, matched by shared clones.

This clonotype was observed a handful of times. The chain employs TRBV10-3 and TRBJ1-2, with TRBD1 matching 9 bases. CDR3 length equals 14 residues. Looked up from germline, CDR1 is ENHRY and CDR2 is SYGVKD. With 8 bases clipped from V and 7 bases from J, the junction kept 11 bases outside the gene matches. CDR3 sequence reads: CAISPAGQGSGYTF. The CDR3 nucleotides read TGTGCCATCTCACCCGCGGGACAGGGCTCTGGCTACACCTTC.

Ten or more counts support this clonotype. The V call is TRBV6-1, the J call TRBJ2-5, with 9 bases that match TRBD2. Germline values: CDR1 MNHNS, CDR2 SASEGT. The CDR3 loop spans 16 amino acids. The trim removed 6 bases at V and 3 bases at J, leaving 11 bases unmatched. CDR3 in amino acids: CASSGGPTSGKETQYF. The CDR3 DNA reads TGTGCCAGCAGCGGGGGGCCGACTAGCGGCAAAGAGACCCAGTACTTC.